This TCR beta chain stems from a study of shared clonotypes between healthy human individuals. This clone was recorded only once. Every immunoSEQ plate was one replicate of a subset's evenly spread DNA. It was about 210 ng DNA, 30,000 or so T cell genomes, that sorted-subset replicate PCRs used. The method was immunoSEQ multiplex PCR; TCRdb's version includes in-frame clones alone and lacks a portion of them. This sample has 2 million or so clones; roughly 96% occur once, and the top ten carry under 0.15%. The receptor was isolated from a man younger than 35 in good health. Sequencing was performed on naive CD4+ T cells sorted from blood. The subset: CD45RA+ positively selected.

CDR3 nucleotide sequence: TGTGCCAGCAGTGCCGACACCTTTCGGAATCAGCCCCAGCATTTT. Encoded protein: CASSADTFRNQPQHF. The chain joins TRBV2 to TRBJ1-5; D is undetermined. CDR3 length: 15 residues. Germline V lookup: CDR1 SNHLY, CDR2 FYNNEI. V was trimmed by 4 bases and J by 4 bases, leaving 14 bases between them.